These 26 T cell receptor beta chains originate from one sample sequenced in a study of blood T cell repertoires in COVID-19. Libraries were prepared by immunoSEQ multiplex PCR; TCRdb keeps only in-frame clonotypes and omits some of them. Of 100,000 to 150,000 clones in the sample, 80% to 95% were seen once. The material sequenced was peripheral blood. The origin of the receptors is a man aged 45-65 years with COVID-19, enrolled during active disease.

V gene TRBV27 combines with J gene TRBJ2-1; possibly TRBD1 for D (6 bases). Germline CDR1 and CDR2: MNHEY and SMNVEV (reference sequence). V lost 6 bases and J lost 2, with 14 bases in between. The CDR3 is 15 residues long. The CDR3 DNA sequence: TGTGCCAGCAGCAGCCGGGACAACGCCTACAATGAGCAGTTCTTC. Encoded protein: CASSSRDNAYNEQFF.

This clone has a handful of counts. V usage is TRBV18 and J usage is TRBJ2-1, with 14 bases lining up with TRBD2. Germline V gives CDR1 KGHSH, CDR2 LQKENI. Trimming took 6 bases from V and 10 from J; bases not matched to a gene: 5. The CDR3 sequence is 14 residues long. CDR3 region: CASSRGLAGGEQFF. The CDR3 DNA reads TGTGCCAGCTCCCGAGGACTAGCGGGAGGCGAGCAGTTCTTC. Together with reference TRBV18 and TRBJ2-1, the CDR3 gives the full variable domain: NAGVMQNPRHLVRRRGQEARLRCSPMKGHSHVYWYRQLPEEGLKFMVYLQKENIIDESGMPKERFSAEFPKEGPSILRIQQVVRGDSAAYFCASSRGLAGGEQFFGPGTRLTVL.

The chain joins TRBV12-3 or TRBV12-4 to TRBJ2-2; no firm D call. CDR3 size: 13 residues. Trimming cost V 1 base and J 6 bases, with 6 bases left between them. CDR3 region: CASSLGVAGELFF. The DNA of the CDR3 is TGTGCCAGCAGTTTAGGAGTTGCCGGGGAGCTGTTTTTT.

This chain uses TRBV4-3 with TRBJ1-2; a possible D gene is TRBD1 (5 bases). V shed 4 bases and J shed 5 bases, with 17 bases lying between them. The CDR3 contains 15 residues. Germline CDR1 reads LGHNA; CDR2 reads YSLEER. The CDR3 DNA reads as TGCGCCAGCAGCCTCCAGGGCACAGGATGGTATGGCTACACCTTC. Encoded protein: CASSLQGTGWYGYTF.

The chain uses TRBV19 and TRBJ2-3; a possible D gene is TRBD1 (6 bases). The V and J ends lost 10 bases and 4 bases respectively, with 9 bases between them. The CDR3 loop spans 11 amino acids. Germline CDR1 is LNHDA and CDR2 is SQIVND (reference sequence). The CDR3 reads CATGVADTQYF. In nucleotides, the CDR3 is TGTGCCACAGGGGTTGCAGATACGCAGTATTTT. The full variable domain, in which reference TRBV19 and TRBJ2-3 provide the parts outside the CDR3, is DGGITQSPKYLFRKEGQNVTLSCEQNLNHDAMYWYRQDPGQGLRLIYYSQIVNDFQKGDIAEGYSVSREKKESFPLTVTSAQKNPTAFYLCATGVADTQYFGPGTRLTVL.

The CDR3 loop reads CASRDSGRKGTDTQYF. Written as DNA, the CDR3 is TGTGCCAGCAGAGATAGCGGGAGGAAGGGGACAGATACGCAGTATTTT. The chain is built from TRBV2 and TRBJ2-3; 10 nucleotides match TRBD2. This CDR3 has 16 residues. The germline V gene has CDR1 SNHLY and CDR2 FYNNEI. V lost 6 bases, J lost 3 bases, and 9 bases stayed unmatched.

V and J are TRBV7-2 and TRBJ2-7, with D perhaps matching TRBD1 (5 bases). The CDR3 spans 12 residues. Trimming removed 5 bases at V and 3 bases at J, with 8 bases between. Germline V gives CDR1 SGHTA, CDR2 FQGNSA. The CDR3 is CASSPGHYEQYF. The CDR3 nucleotides read TGTGCCAGCAGCCCCGGACACTACGAGCAGTACTTC.

The rearrangement links TRBV5-1 to TRBJ2-2, with D possibly matching TRBD1 (6 bases). The germline CDR1 and CDR2 sequences are SGHRS and YFSETQ. The CDR3 totals 15 residues. Deletions cut 2 bases from V and 6 bases from J, with 14 bases between. CDR3: CASSLQQGNAGELFF. The CDR3 DNA is TGCGCCAGCAGCTTACAACAGGGTAACGCCGGGGAGCTGTTTTTT.

The J gene is TRBJ2-7, the V gene TRBV6-2 or TRBV6-3; the match to TRBD2 covers 9 bases. Germline V gives CDR1 MNHEY, CDR2 SVGEGT. The length of the CDR3 is 16 residues. Unmatched junction bases numbered 3, after V lost 0 bases and J lost 0 bases. CDR3 sequence reads: CASSYSSGRYSYEQYF. Here the CDR3 DNA reads TGTGCCAGCAGTTACTCGAGCGGGAGGTACTCCTACGAGCAGTACTTC.

This clone was recorded once. As DNA, the CDR3 is TGTGCCAGCAGTCCCGTCGACAGGGTCCAAAACATTCAGTACTTC. Encoded protein: CASSPVDRVQNIQYF. V and J are TRBV6-5 and TRBJ2-4; TRBD1 matches at 7 bases. Germline V gene data show CDR1 as MNHEY and CDR2 as SVGAGI. J gave up 5 bases and V 5 bases, and 9 bases lay outside the gene matches. The length of the CDR3 is 15 residues.

V is TRBV2 and J is TRBJ1-2, with 7 bases that match TRBD1. The junction had 7 bases not matched to a gene; V was cut back by 4 bases and J by 8 bases. Germline values: CDR1 SNHLY, CDR2 FYNNEI. CDR3 length: 13 amino acids. The CDR3 nucleotides read TGTGCCAGCAGTGGTACAGGGGTGGGCGGCTACACCTTC. Translation gives CASSGTGVGGYTF.

The DNA of the CDR3 is TGTGCCAGCAGCTTAGTAGGGACAGCGGGCTCCTACGAGCAGTACGTC. Translating gives CASSLVGTAGSYEQYV. The J gene is TRBJ2-7, the V gene TRBV7-8; D perhaps matches TRBD1 (7 bases). The germline V gene has CDR1 SGHVS and CDR2 FQNEAQ. The CDR3 spans 16 residues. V gave up 1 base and J gave up 0 bases, with 13 bases separating them.

This chain connects TRBV6-2 or TRBV6-3 to TRBJ2-1, with D maybe TRBD2 (6 bases). V shed 6 bases and J shed 9 bases, with 12 bases lying between them. The CDR3 spans 12 residues. Germline V gene lookup returns CDR1 MNHEY and CDR2 SVGEGT. The CDR3 loop is CASSRLDTEQFF. The DNA for the CDR3 is TGTGCCAGCAGCCGACTAGATACTGAGCAGTTCTTC.

The chain recombines TRBV7-9 with TRBJ1-2; possible D gene TRBD1, 6 bases. In germline, CDR1 is SEHNR, CDR2 FQNEAQ (reference sequence). Trimming took 2 bases from V and 2 from J, leaving 9 bases between them. The CDR3 spans 14 residues. This chain's CDR3 is CASSLMQGNYGYTF. Here the CDR3 DNA reads TGTGCCAGCAGCTTAATGCAGGGGAACTATGGCTACACCTTC.

This clone was seen a single time. The chain is built from TRBV3-1 (or the pseudogene TRBV3-2) and TRBJ2-1; the D is unclear. CDR1 and CDR2 from the germline V gene are LGHDT and YNNKEL (reference sequence). The CDR3 runs to 12 residues. V lost 1 base, J lost 10 bases, and 8 bases lay in between. CDR3 in DNA: TGTGCCAGCAGCCAAGGCCAGGTGGAGCAGTTCTTC. This translates into CASSQGQVEQFF.

The sample holds one count of this clone. The genes are TRBV2 and TRBJ2-3, with TRBD2 identical over 7 bases. Germline CDR1 and CDR2: SNHLY and FYNNEI. The length of the CDR3 is 15 residues. The V segment lost 4 bases and the J segment 2 bases; nucleotides outside the gene matches: 6. CDR3 amino acids: CASSVASGYTDTQYF. CDR3 DNA sequence: TGTGCCAGCAGTGTAGCTAGCGGATACACAGATACGCAGTATTTT.

Here the CDR3 DNA reads TGTGCCAGCAGCGCCTCGGGACAGGGTGGCTATGGCTACACCTTC. Its protein is CASSASGQGGYGYTF. The chain carries TRBV14 and TRBJ1-2; 9 bases map to TRBD1. CDR3 length: 15 residues. The germline gives CDR1 SGHDN, CDR2 FVKESK. Trimming took 5 bases from V and 4 from J; bases not matched to a gene: 8.

V gene TRBV6-6 combines with J gene TRBJ2-1; TRBD1 matches 8 bases. Germline V lookup: CDR1 MNHNY, CDR2 SVGAGI (reference sequence). This CDR3 contains 13 residues. V lost 4 bases to trimming and J lost 6 bases; unmatched junction nucleotides: 2. The CDR3 protein is CASSWTGTNEQFF. The DNA for the CDR3 is TGTGCCAGCAGTTGGACAGGGACCAATGAGCAGTTCTTC.

The chain couples TRBV4-1 to TRBJ2-3, with 9 bases fitting TRBD2. The CDR3 has 14 amino acids. Germline CDR1 is MGHRA and CDR2 is YSYEKL. Trimming removed 4 bases from V and 7 bases from J; junction bases left unmatched: 6. The CDR3 spells CASSLSGSGNTQYF. In DNA, the CDR3 is TGCGCCAGCAGCCTTAGCGGGAGTGGGAATACGCAGTATTTT.

This chain joins TRBV30 and TRBJ1-5; D perhaps matches TRBD1 (5 bases). V lost 0 bases and J 7 bases, leaving 13 bases between the germline ends. The CDR3 consists of 14 residues. Germline CDR1 and CDR2: GTSNPN and SVGIG (reference sequence). The CDR3: CAWSVMGGDQPQHF. The DNA of the CDR3 is TGTGCCTGGAGTGTAATGGGGGGGGACCAGCCCCAGCATTTT. Based on the CDR3 plus reference TRBV30 and TRBJ1-5, the full variable domain is SQTIHQWPATLVQPVGSPLSLECTVEGTSNPNLYWYRQAAGRGLQLLFYSVGIGQISSEVPQNLSASRPQDRQFILSSKKLLLSDSGFYLCAWSVMGGDQPQHFGDGTRLSIL.

This clone was observed once. This rearrangement joins TRBV13 to TRBJ2-6; maybe TRBD1 (6 bases). The CDR3 extends over 17 amino acids. The V gene's germline CDR1 is PRHDT and CDR2 FYEKMQ (reference sequence). The germline V and J ends were trimmed by 2 bases and 2 bases, with 13 bases remaining between them. CDR3: CASSLITGPAGANVLTF. Written as DNA, the CDR3 is TGTGCCAGCAGCTTAATTACAGGGCCGGCTGGGGCCAACGTCCTGACTTTC.

V usage is TRBV30 and J usage is TRBJ2-7; D remains unclear. The CDR3 is 12 residues long. The ends were cut back, 0 bases at V and 6 bases at J, with 9 bases in the middle. CDR1 GTSNPN and CDR2 SVGIG come from the germline V gene (reference sequence). DNA for the CDR3: TGTGCCTGGAGTGTTTCGTCCCTCGAGCAGTACTTC. It codes for CAWSVSSLEQYF.

V is TRBV5-5 and J is TRBJ2-5; 12 bases fit TRBD2. The CDR3 consists of 15 residues. The germline V gene encodes CDR1 SGHKS and CDR2 YYEKEE (reference sequence). The trim removed 1 base at V and 5 bases at J, leaving 3 bases unmatched. The CDR3 loop is CASSLPTSGSETQYF. DNA of the CDR3: TGTGCCAGCAGCTTGCCGACTAGCGGGAGTGAGACCCAGTACTTC.

The J gene is TRBJ2-2, the V gene TRBV19; D is perhaps TRBD1 (6 bases). The CDR3 length is 19 residues. Deletions cut 6 bases from V and 1 base from J, with 24 bases between. Germline CDR1 reads LNHDA; CDR2 reads SQIVND (reference sequence). The DNA of the CDR3 is TGTGCCAGTAGCACCCGACCTAGGGGGAGTGGGAAGAACACCGGGGAGCTGTTTTTT. It encodes CASSTRPRGSGKNTGELFF.

This chain connects TRBV28 to TRBJ2-1; 9 bases fit TRBD1. The CDR3 length is 15 residues. In germline, CDR1 is MDHEN, CDR2 SYDVKM. The V and J ends lost 5 bases and 7 bases, in that order; junction bases with no gene match: 9. The DNA of the CDR3 is TGTGCCAGCAGTGACCGGGACAGGGTGTTAAATGAGCAGTTCTTC. The encoded protein is CASSDRDRVLNEQFF.

The chain links TRBV5-8 to TRBJ2-4, with a possible D match to TRBD2 (5 bases). The CDR3 has 14 residues. V was cut by 7 bases and J by 0 bases, with 11 bases left in between. The germline V gene encodes CDR1 SGHTS and CDR2 YDEGEE. In DNA, the CDR3 is TGTGCCAGCCGGGAACCACTAGCCAAAAACATTCAGTACTTC. It is translated as CASREPLAKNIQYF.